The clone carrying this T cell receptor beta chain has just a few counts. What it recognizes is unknown. This record belongs to a study of T-cell memory formation after mild COVID-19. Overall study results and limits: The study found balanced CD4/CD8 in clones contracting day 15 to 85 and a CD4+ lean in later expanders.

TCRdb re-analysed the 5' RACE reads in MiXCR, keeping a single row per CDR3 protein. The data contain more than 110,000 distinct CDR3 sequences, approximately 25% of them singletons. CDR1 and CDR2 (germline): SEHNR, FQNEAQ (reference sequence). There are 15 residues in the CDR3. The junction had 9 bases not matched to a gene; V was cut back by 4 bases and J by 7 bases. Sequencing used PBMCs or a T cell subset sorted from them (not recorded which). The receptor's source is an adult woman who had mild COVID-19 (a few samples of this study predate the infection). Cell type and time point are not known. The chain is built from TRBV7-9 and TRBJ1-4, with TRBD1 identical over 7 bases. The CDR3: CASSSRKGAGEKLFF. The CDR3 DNA reads as TGTGCCAGCAGCTCCCGAAAGGGGGCCGGTGAAAAACTGTTTTTT.